These 2 T cell receptor beta chains share one sample of origin, sequenced in a study of T-cell memory formation after mild COVID-19. TCRdb independently ran MiXCR on the 5' RACE reads; one entry per CDR3 protein. Of about 540,000 distinct CDR3 sequences in the sample, roughly 21% are singletons; the top ten hold roughly an eighth. Sequencing was carried out using PBMCs or a T cell subset sorted from them (not recorded which). These TCRs come from an adult woman who had mild COVID-19 (a few samples of this study predate the infection). Cell type and time point are not known.

The chain has TRBV7-8 and TRBJ1-5; TRBD1 matches at 7 bases. The ends lost 4 bases at V and 5 bases at J; junction bases unmatched: 11. Germline V lookup: CDR1 SGHVS, CDR2 FQNEAQ. The CDR3 is made up of 16 amino acids. CDR3 nucleotides: TGTGCCAGCAGCTCCCTAAGGACAGGCAGCCATCAGCCCCAGCATTTT. As protein: CASSSLRTGSHQPQHF. Looking up the rest from reference TRBV7-8 and TRBJ1-5 gives the full variable domain: GAGVSQSPRYKVAKRGQDVALRCDPISGHVSLFWYQQALGQGPEFLTYFQNEAQLDKSGLPSDRFFAERPEGSVSTLKIQRTQQEDSAVYLCASSSLRTGSHQPQHFGDGTRLSIL.

The rearrangement joins TRBV7-8 to TRBJ1-3, with 8 bases lining up with TRBD1. The CDR3 has 16 residues. V lost 5 bases and J lost 0; bases outside the gene matches: 6. Germline lookup yields CDR1 SGHVS and CDR2 FQNEAQ. The CDR3 sequence is CASSEGGQGSGNTIYF. CDR3 bases: TGTGCCAGCAGCGAGGGAGGACAGGGCTCTGGAAACACCATATATTTT. Using reference TRBV7-8 and TRBJ1-3 for the parts outside the CDR3, the full variable domain is GAGVSQSPRYKVAKRGQDVALRCDPISGHVSLFWYQQALGQGPEFLTYFQNEAQLDKSGLPSDRFFAERPEGSVSTLKIQRTQQEDSAVYLCASSEGGQGSGNTIYFGEGSWLTVV.